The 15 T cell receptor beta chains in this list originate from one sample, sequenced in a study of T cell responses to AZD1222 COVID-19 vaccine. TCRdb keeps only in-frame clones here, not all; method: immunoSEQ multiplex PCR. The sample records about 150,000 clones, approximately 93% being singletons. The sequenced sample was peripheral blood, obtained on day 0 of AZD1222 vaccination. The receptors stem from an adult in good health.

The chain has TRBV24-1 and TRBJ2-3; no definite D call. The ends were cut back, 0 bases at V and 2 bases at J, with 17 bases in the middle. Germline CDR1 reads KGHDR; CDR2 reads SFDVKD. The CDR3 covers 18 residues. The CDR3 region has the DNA TGTGCCACCAGTGATTTGGAGGTAGTTGAAGGAAACACAGATACGCAGTATTTT. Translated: CATSDLEVVEGNTDTQYF.

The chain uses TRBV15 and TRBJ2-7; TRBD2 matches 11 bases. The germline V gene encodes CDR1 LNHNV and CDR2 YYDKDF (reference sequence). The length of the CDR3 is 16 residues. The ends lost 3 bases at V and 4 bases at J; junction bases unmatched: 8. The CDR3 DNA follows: TGTGCCACCAGCAGTCCCCGGACTAGCGGGCTATACGAGCAGTACTTC. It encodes CATSSPRTSGLYEQYF.

The CDR3 DNA sequence: TGTGCCAGCAGTGACTGGGACTGGAGCTCCTACAATGAGCAGTTCTTC. Protein: CASSDWDWSSYNEQFF. The rearrangement uses TRBV2 and TRBJ2-1; D is possibly TRBD2 (6 bases). CDR1 is SNHLY and CDR2 is FYNNEI in the germline V gene. The CDR3 is 16 amino acids. Trimming took off 3 bases at V and 0 bases at J, with 12 bases between the two ends.

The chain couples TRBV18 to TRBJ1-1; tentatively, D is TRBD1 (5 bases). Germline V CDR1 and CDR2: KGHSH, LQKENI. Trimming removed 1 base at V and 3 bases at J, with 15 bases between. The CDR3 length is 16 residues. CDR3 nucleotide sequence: TGTGCCAGCTCACCACGACTGGAGACAGATTACACTGAAGCTTTCTTT. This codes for CASSPRLETDYTEAFF.

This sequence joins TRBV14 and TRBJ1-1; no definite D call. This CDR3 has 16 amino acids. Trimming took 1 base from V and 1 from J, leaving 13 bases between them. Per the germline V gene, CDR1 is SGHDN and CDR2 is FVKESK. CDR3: CASSQVKGGRNTEAFF. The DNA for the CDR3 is TGTGCCAGCAGCCAAGTGAAGGGAGGTAGGAACACTGAAGCTTTCTTT.

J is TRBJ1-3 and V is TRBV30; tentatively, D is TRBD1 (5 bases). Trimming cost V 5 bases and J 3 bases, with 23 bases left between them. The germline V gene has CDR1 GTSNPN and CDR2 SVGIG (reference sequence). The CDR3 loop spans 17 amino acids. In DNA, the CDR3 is TGTGCCTGGTCTACAGACAGAGTCCTGGGAGGTGGAAACACCATATATTTT. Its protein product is CAWSTDRVLGGGNTIYF.

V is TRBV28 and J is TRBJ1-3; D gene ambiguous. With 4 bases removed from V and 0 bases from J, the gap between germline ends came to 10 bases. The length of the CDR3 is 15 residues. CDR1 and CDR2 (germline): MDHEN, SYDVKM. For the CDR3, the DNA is TGTGCCAGCAGTTCCCGAGGGAGCTCTGGAAACACCATATATTTT. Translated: CASSSRGSSGNTIYF. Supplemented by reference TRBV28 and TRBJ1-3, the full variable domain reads DVKVTQSSRYLVKRTGEKVFLECVQDMDHENMFWYRQDPGLGLRLIYFSYDVKMKEKGDIPEGYSVSREKKERFSLILESASTNQTSMYLCASSSRGSSGNTIYFGEGSWLTVV.

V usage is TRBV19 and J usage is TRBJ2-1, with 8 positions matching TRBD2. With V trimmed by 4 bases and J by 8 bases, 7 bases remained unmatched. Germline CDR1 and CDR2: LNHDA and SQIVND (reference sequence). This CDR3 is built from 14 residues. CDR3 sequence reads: CASSKEREKDEQFF. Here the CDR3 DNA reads TGTGCCAGTAGTAAAGAGCGGGAGAAGGATGAGCAGTTCTTC.

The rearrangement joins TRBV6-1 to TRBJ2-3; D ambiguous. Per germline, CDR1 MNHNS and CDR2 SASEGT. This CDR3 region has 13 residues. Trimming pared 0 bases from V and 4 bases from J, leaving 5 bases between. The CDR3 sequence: CASSEALADTQYF. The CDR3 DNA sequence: TGTGCCAGCAGTGAAGCGCTGGCAGATACGCAGTATTTT.

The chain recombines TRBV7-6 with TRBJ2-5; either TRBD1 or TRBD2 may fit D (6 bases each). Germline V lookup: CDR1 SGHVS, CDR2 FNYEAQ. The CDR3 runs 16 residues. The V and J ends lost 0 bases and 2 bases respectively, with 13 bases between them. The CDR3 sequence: CASSLAGGGWQETQYF. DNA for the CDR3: TGTGCCAGCAGCTTAGCGGGGGGCGGGTGGCAAGAGACCCAGTACTTC.

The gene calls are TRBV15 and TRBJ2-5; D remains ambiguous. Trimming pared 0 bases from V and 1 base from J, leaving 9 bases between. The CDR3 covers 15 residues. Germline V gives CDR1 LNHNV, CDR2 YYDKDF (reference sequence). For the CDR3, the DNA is TGTGCCACCAGCAGAGATCTAAACAGCCAAGAGACCCAGTACTTC. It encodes CATSRDLNSQETQYF.

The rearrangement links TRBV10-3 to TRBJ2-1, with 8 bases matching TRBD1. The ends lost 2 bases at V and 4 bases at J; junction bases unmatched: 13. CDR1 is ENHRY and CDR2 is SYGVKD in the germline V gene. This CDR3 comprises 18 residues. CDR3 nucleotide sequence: TGTGCCATCAGTGAGCCCCGTCCTCGACAGGGGACATACAATGAGCAGTTCTTC. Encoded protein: CAISEPRPRQGTYNEQFF.

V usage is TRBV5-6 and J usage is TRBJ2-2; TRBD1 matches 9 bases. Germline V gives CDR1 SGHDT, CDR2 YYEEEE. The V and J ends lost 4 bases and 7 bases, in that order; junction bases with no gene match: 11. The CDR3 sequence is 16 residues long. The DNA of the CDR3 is TGTGCCAGCAGCGGTACAGGGGGCGCGATTATCGGGGAGCTGTTTTTT. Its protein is CASSGTGGAIIGELFF.

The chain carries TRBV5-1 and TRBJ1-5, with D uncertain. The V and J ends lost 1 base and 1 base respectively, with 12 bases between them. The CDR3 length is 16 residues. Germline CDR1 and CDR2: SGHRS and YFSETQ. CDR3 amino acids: CASSLSGIESNQPQHF. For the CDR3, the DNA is TGCGCCAGCAGCTTGTCTGGGATTGAGAGCAATCAGCCCCAGCATTTT.

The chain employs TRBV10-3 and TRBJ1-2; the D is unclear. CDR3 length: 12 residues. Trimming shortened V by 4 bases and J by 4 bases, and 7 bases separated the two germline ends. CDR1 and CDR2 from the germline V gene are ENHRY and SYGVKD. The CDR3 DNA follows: TGTGCCATCAGTGGGGGTGCCTATGGCTACACCTTC. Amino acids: CAISGGAYGYTF.